This T cell receptor beta chain was documented in a study of T cells after yellow fever vaccination. About the study: In the case of low-cell-number fractions, SMART-Seq v4 Ultra Low Input was used for preparation. The study's findings and limits: Clonotype sharing between CD4 and CD8 compartments was small. Detected again after the booster were most primary-vaccination clones, at 96% CD4 and about 89% CD8.

About this clonotype itself: Its cognate antigen is unknown.

TCRdb used MiXCR to reprocess the 5' RACE reads, holding one entry per CDR3 protein. This sample has roughly 500,000 distinct CDR3 sequences; 15% to 20% occur once, and the top ten carry roughly an eighth. Trimming took 8 bases from V and 3 from J, leaving 11 bases between them. The CDR3 length is 13 residues. CDR1 is SNHLY, CDR2 FYNNEI, per germline. V and J are TRBV2 and TRBJ1-5; D may be TRBD1 (6 bases). Sequenced material: PBMCs, taken 15 days after the yellow fever booster vaccination. The clonotype was recovered from a man aged 30-40 years who received the YFV17D yellow fever vaccine. This chain's CDR3 is CASRTEANQPQHF. CDR3 in DNA: TGTGCCAGCCGGACAGAGGCCAATCAGCCCCAGCATTTT.